The TCR beta chain under discussion was sequenced for a study of T cells after yellow fever vaccination. Study background: Each low-cell-number fraction was prepared by means of SMART-Seq v4 Ultra Low Input. Findings of the study overall: Sorted repertoires could include abundant contaminating clonotypes from bulk cells.

This clonotype was observed a handful of times. The antigen is not known. The germline V gene encodes CDR1 MGHDK and CDR2 SYGVNS. The CDR3 runs to 15 residues. Trimming removed 3 bases from V and 3 bases from J; junction bases left unmatched: 2. Via MiXCR, TCRdb re-called the 5' RACE reads, giving one row per CDR3 protein. The sample has a few hundred thousand distinct CDR3 sequences; roughly 8.3% are singletons. This specimen consisted of PBMCs, obtained 45 days after the first yellow fever vaccination. The sequence was collected from a man between 18 and 29 years old who received the YFV17D yellow fever vaccine. The gene calls are TRBV25-1 and TRBJ2-1, with 10 bases matching TRBD2. CDR3 in amino acids: CASSDTSGDYNEQFF. CDR3 DNA: TGTGCCAGCAGTGATACTAGCGGGGACTACAATGAGCAGTTCTTC.